Listed below are T cell receptor beta chains from one sample, sequenced in a study of blood T cell repertoires in COVID-19. Libraries were prepared by immunoSEQ multiplex PCR; TCRdb keeps only in-frame clonotypes and omits some of them. The table shows nearly 60,000 clones, with 85% to 90% occurring only once. Material: peripheral blood. These receptors were collected from a man in his 60s with active COVID-19. The CDR3 runs from the conserved cysteine through the conserved F or W. D genes are given only for firm matches. Not every row has a clone size; where given, it reads once, few, many or a size class.

clone_size	j_call	d_call	v_call	cdr3_aa	cdr3_nt
-	TRBJ2-7	TRBD1	TRBV5-1	CASRRTQGAEQYF	TGCGCCAGCAGACGAACACAGGGGGCGGAGCAGTACTTC
-	TRBJ1-3	TRBD1	TRBV7-3	CASSPGTDSGNTIYF	TGTGCCAGCAGCCCAGGGACAGACTCTGGAAACACCATATATTTT
-	TRBJ2-2	TRBD1	TRBV10-1	CASSEGDRDTGELFF	TGCGCCAGCAGTGAAGGGGACAGGGACACCGGGGAGCTGTTTTTT
-	TRBJ2-7	-	TRBV28	CASSLTGTETYEQYF	TGTGCCAGCAGCCTCACCGGGACTGAAACCTACGAGCAGTACTTC
-	TRBJ2-6	-	TRBV15	CATSSGVGNSGANVLTF	TGTGCCACCAGCTCCGGGGTAGGAAACTCTGGGGCCAACGTCCTGACTTTC
-	TRBJ1-4	-	TRBV7-8	CASSFRRLGGEKLFF	TGTGCCAGCAGCTTTCGTCGGTTGGGGGGGGAAAAACTGTTTTTT
once	TRBJ2-5	-	TRBV6-6	CASTPGWAGAQETQYF	TGTGCCAGCACCCCAGGCTGGGCGGGGGCCCAAGAGACCCAGTACTTC
-	TRBJ2-7	-	TRBV7-8	CASSRTYEQYF	TGTGCCAGCAGCCGTACCTACGAGCAGTACTTC
once	TRBJ2-7	-	TRBV7-3	CASSSGRMSEQYF	TGTGCCAGCAGCTCTGGCAGGATGAGCGAGCAGTACTTC
-	TRBJ1-1	TRBD1	TRBV7-2	CASSSTGQANTEAFF	TGTGCCAGCAGCTCAACCGGACAGGCGAACACTGAAGCTTTCTTT
-	TRBJ2-7	TRBD1	TRBV12-3/TRBV12-4	CASSPGGYEQYF	TGTGCCAGCAGCCCAGGGGGCTACGAGCAGTACTTC
many	TRBJ2-7	TRBD2	TRBV30	CAWSSDGSGGHNEQYF	TGTGCCTGGAGTTCCGATGGGAGCGGGGGGCATAACGAGCAGTACTTC
-	TRBJ2-7	TRBD1	TRBV29-1	CSVGRGQGYEQYF	TGCAGCGTGGGGCGGGGACAGGGCTACGAGCAGTACTTC
once	TRBJ1-4	TRBD1	TRBV30	CAWSGGQGRKLFF	TGTGCCTGGAGTGGTGGACAGGGGAGAAAACTGTTTTTT
few	TRBJ1-3	-	TRBV11-2	CASSLDGELGTIYF	TGTGCCAGCAGCTTAGACGGGGAGCTCGGCACCATATATTTT
few	TRBJ2-1	-	TRBV11-2	CASSLAVSYNEQFF	TGTGCCAGCAGCTTAGCGGTTTCCTACAATGAGCAGTTCTTC
-	TRBJ1-2	TRBD1	TRBV13	CASSFEGGSYGYTF	TGTGCCAGCAGCTTCGAAGGGGGCTCCTATGGCTACACCTTC
-	TRBJ1-6	-	TRBV10-3	CAISDLGNSPLHF	TGTGCCATCAGTGATCTCGGGAATTCACCCCTCCACTTT
-	TRBJ1-1	-	TRBV7-2	CASSFTGTLNTEAFF	TGTGCCAGCAGCTTTACCGGGACATTGAACACTGAAGCTTTCTTT
-	TRBJ2-3	TRBD2	TRBV9	CASSVSGGASTDTQYF	TGTGCCAGCAGCGTTAGCGGGGGAGCTAGCACAGATACGCAGTATTTT
-	TRBJ2-3	-	TRBV5-1	CASSLAQAGSSTDTQYF	TGCGCCAGCAGCTTGGCCCAAGCGGGTTCTAGCACAGATACGCAGTATTTT
-	TRBJ1-6	-	TRBV4-2	CASSQNSGSYNSPLHF	TGTGCCAGCAGCCAGAACAGTGGCTCCTATAATTCACCCCTCCACTTT
-	TRBJ1-2	-	TRBV6-1	CASSESYRTYGYTF	TGTGCCAGCAGTGAGTCGTACAGAACTTATGGCTACACCTTC
-	TRBJ2-5	TRBD2	TRBV19	CASSTPLANGRKTQYF	TGTGCCAGTAGTACCCCACTAGCGAACGGTAGGAAGACCCAGTACTTC
-	TRBJ2-5	TRBD2	TRBV19	CASSPRTSGSRKTQYF	TGTGCCAGTAGTCCCAGGACTAGCGGGAGCAGGAAGACCCAGTACTTC
-	TRBJ2-3	-	TRBV24-1	CATSERRGLDTQYF	TGTGCCACCAGTGAGCGGCGGGGTTTAGATACGCAGTATTTT
-	TRBJ2-7	-	TRBV5-4	CASSPAGYSYEQYF	TGTGCCAGCAGCCCCGCAGGGTACTCCTACGAGCAGTACTTC
-	TRBJ1-4	-	TRBV6-6	CGICGAFGEKLFF	TGTGGCATCTGCGGGGCTTTTGGTGAAAAACTGTTTTTT
-	TRBJ2-7	TRBD1	TRBV30	CAWSGGTGIMHEQYF	TGTGCCTGGAGTGGAGGGACAGGGATTATGCACGAGCAGTACTTC
-	TRBJ2-7	TRBD2	TRBV28	CASSATGTSGYEQYF	TGTGCCAGCAGCGCTACGGGGACTAGCGGATACGAGCAGTACTTC
-	TRBJ2-1	-	TRBV6-2/TRBV6-3	CASSYSGTHYNEQFF	TGTGCCAGCAGTTACTCAGGGACTCACTACAATGAGCAGTTCTTC
-	TRBJ2-1	TRBD2	TRBV7-2	CASSLSGTSSYNEQFF	TGTGCCAGCAGCTTATCCGGGACTAGCTCCTACAATGAGCAGTTCTTC
-	TRBJ1-5	-	TRBV3-1/TRBV3-2	CASSQSGLAQPQHF	TGTGCCAGCAGCCAATCCGGGTTAGCTCAGCCCCAGCATTTT
once	TRBJ1-3	TRBD1	TRBV10-3	CAIGGQGAFGNTIYF	TGTGCCATTGGAGGACAGGGGGCGTTCGGAAACACCATATATTTT
once	TRBJ1-3	TRBD1	TRBV3-1/TRBV3-2	CASSQFQGARYSGNTIYF	TGTGCCAGCAGCCAATTCCAGGGGGCCCGCTACTCTGGAAACACCATATATTTT
-	TRBJ1-4	TRBD1	TRBV23-1	CASSHPGDRSRDSATNEKLFF	TGCGCCAGCAGTCACCCAGGGGACAGGTCCCGGGACTCTGCAACTAATGAAAAACTGTTTTTT
-	TRBJ2-3	TRBD2	TRBV18	CASSPPGTTDTDTQYF	TGTGCCAGCTCACCACCGGGGACTACAGACACAGATACGCAGTATTTT
once	TRBJ2-7	-	TRBV25-1	CASRNGSIEQYF	TGTGCCAGCAGGAACGGGTCGATCGAGCAGTACTTC
-	TRBJ1-1	TRBD1	TRBV16	CASSQRTGGGTEAFF	TGTGCCAGCAGCCAACGGACAGGGGGAGGGACTGAAGCTTTCTTT
-	TRBJ2-2	-	TRBV10-1	CASSAERTNTGELFF	TGCGCCAGCAGTGCCGAGCGGACGAACACCGGGGAGCTGTTTTTT
few	TRBJ2-7	TRBD1	TRBV28	CASSLGTAGEQYF	TGTGCCAGCAGTCTCGGGACAGCCGGCGAGCAGTACTTC
few	TRBJ2-7	TRBD1	TRBV9	CASSGQGAGNEQYF	TGTGCCAGCAGCGGACAGGGGGCGGGAAACGAGCAGTACTTC
-	TRBJ1-4	-	TRBV6-5	CASSYSPGLTEKLFF	TGTGCCAGCAGTTACTCACCAGGACTCACTGAAAAACTGTTTTTT
-	TRBJ1-6	-	TRBV3-1/TRBV3-2	CASRGVNSYNSPLHF	TGTGCCAGCAGAGGAGTAAACTCCTATAATTCACCCCTCCACTTT
-	TRBJ2-3	-	TRBV4-3	CASSQEGSLTDTQYF	TGCGCCAGCAGCCAAGAGGGCAGTCTCACAGATACGCAGTATTTT
-	TRBJ2-6	TRBD1	TRBV19	CASSPGQGTSGANVLTF	TGTGCCAGTAGTCCCGGACAGGGCACCTCTGGGGCCAACGTCCTGACTTTC
-	TRBJ2-1	TRBD1	TRBV6-4	CASSERTGRNEQFF	TGTGCCAGCAGTGAGCGGACAGGGAGAAATGAGCAGTTCTTC
-	TRBJ1-1	-	TRBV11-2	CASSLEGSIEAFF	TGTGCCAGCAGCTTAGAGGGCAGCATCGAAGCTTTCTTT
once	TRBJ1-1	-	TRBV28	CASSEGGNTEAFF	TGTGCCAGCAGTGAGGGAGGAAACACTGAAGCTTTCTTT
-	TRBJ2-2	-	TRBV28	CASSFRHLRGELFF	TGTGCCAGCAGTTTTAGACATCTCCGTGGGGAGCTGTTTTTT
-	TRBJ1-3	-	TRBV6-5	CASSPRGNSGNTIYF	TGTGCCAGCAGTCCTCGGGGGAACTCTGGAAACACCATATATTTT
once	TRBJ2-5	-	TRBV30	CAWSRTEETQYF	TGTGCCTGGAGTAGGACAGAAGAGACCCAGTACTTC
few	TRBJ1-3	TRBD1	TRBV27	CASRQGAGGNTIYF	TGTGCCAGCAGACAGGGGGCCGGCGGAAACACCATATATTTT
-	TRBJ2-3	-	TRBV19	CASSIASDTQYF	TGTGCCAGTAGTATAGCTTCAGATACGCAGTATTTT